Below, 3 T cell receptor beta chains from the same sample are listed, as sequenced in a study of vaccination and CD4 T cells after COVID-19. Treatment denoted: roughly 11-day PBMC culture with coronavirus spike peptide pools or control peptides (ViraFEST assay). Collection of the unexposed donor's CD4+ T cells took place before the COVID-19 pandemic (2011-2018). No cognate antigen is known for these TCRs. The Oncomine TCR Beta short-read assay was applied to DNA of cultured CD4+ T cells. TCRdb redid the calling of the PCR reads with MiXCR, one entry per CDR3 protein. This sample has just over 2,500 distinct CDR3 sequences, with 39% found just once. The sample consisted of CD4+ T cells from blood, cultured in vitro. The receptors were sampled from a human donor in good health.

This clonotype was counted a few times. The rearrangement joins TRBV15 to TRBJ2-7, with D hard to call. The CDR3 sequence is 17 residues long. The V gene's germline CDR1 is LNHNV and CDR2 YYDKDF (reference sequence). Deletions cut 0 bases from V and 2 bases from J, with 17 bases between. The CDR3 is CATSRDAADLKAYEQYF. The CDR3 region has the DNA TGTGCCACCAGCAGAGACGCGGCGGACCTGAAGGCCTACGAGCAGTACTTC.

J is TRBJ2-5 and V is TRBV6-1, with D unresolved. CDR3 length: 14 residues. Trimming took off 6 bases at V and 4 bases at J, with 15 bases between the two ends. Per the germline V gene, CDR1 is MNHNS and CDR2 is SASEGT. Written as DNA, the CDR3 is TGTGCCAGCAGGCAAATAGGGAACGGAGAGACCCAGTACTTC. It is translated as CASRQIGNGETQYF.

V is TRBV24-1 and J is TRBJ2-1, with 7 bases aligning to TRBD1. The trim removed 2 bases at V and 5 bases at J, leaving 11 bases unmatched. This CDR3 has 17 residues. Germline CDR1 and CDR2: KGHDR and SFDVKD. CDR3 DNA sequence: TGTGCCACCAGTGATTCGAGGGGGCAGGGTTCAAACAATGAGCAGTTCTTC. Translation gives CATSDSRGQGSNNEQFF.